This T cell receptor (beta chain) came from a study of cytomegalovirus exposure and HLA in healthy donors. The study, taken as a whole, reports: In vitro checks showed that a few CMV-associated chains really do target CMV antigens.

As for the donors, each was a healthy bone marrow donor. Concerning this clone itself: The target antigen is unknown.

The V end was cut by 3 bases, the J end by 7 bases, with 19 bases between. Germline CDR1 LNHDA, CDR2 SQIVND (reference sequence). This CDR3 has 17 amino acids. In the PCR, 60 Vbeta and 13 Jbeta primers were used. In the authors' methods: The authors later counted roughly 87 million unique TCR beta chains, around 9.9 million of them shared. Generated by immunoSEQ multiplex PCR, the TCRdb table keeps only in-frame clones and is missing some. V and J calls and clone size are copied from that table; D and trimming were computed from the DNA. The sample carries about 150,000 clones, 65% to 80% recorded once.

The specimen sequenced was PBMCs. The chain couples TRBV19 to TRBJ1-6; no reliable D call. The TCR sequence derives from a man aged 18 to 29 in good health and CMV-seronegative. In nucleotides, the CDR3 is TGTGCCAGTAGTATTCGGGTCGGGTCAGGCGGGAATTCACCCCTCCACTTT. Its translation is CASSIRVGSGGNSPLHF. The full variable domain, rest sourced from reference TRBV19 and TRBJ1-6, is DGGITQSPKYLFRKEGQNVTLSCEQNLNHDAMYWYRQDPGQGLRLIYYSQIVNDFQKGDIAEGYSVSREKKESFPLTVTSAQKNPTAFYLCASSIRVGSGGNSPLHFGNGTRLTVT.